This entry is about one T cell receptor (beta chain). The antigen is undetermined. This sample was included in a study of cytomegalovirus exposure and HLA in healthy donors. Sequencing used immunoSEQ multiplex PCR; TCRdb keeps in-frame clones, though not all of them. The sample holds some 120,000 clones, 80% to 90% seen once. V lost 0 bases, J lost 0 bases, and 0 bases stayed unmatched. The germline V gene has CDR1 LGHNA and CDR2 YNFKEQ. This CDR3 is 16 amino acids long. Study findings and constraints: In the 120 validation repertoires, about 94% of cluster scores exceeded 0, per a later analysis. It was reported that the classifier diagnosed cytomegalovirus status with high specificity and sensitivity in both the original and validation cohorts. Whilst most TCR sequences proved rare, a subset of public TCRs occurred across many donors.

The genes are TRBV4-2 and TRBJ2-1; 9 nucleotides line up with TRBD1. Material for sequencing was PBMCs. This TCR came from a young woman in good health and CMV-seronegative. The CDR3 protein is CASSQEDRGSYNEQFF. The CDR3 DNA reads TGTGCCAGCAGCCAAGAGGACAGGGGCTCCTACAATGAGCAGTTCTTC.